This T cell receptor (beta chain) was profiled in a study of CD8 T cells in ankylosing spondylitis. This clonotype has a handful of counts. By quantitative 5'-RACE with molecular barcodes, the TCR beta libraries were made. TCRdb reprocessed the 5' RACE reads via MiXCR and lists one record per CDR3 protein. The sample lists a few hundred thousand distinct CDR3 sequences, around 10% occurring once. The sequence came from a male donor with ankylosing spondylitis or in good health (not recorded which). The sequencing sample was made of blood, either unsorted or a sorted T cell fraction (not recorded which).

The CDR3 reads CATSAGDLSGNTIYF. The CDR3 DNA follows: TGTGCCACCTCCGCCGGGGACCTCTCTGGAAACACCATATATTTT. The chain combines TRBV24-1 with TRBJ1-3, with D possibly TRBD1 on 5 matching bases. Germline CDR1 is KGHDR and CDR2 is SFDVKD. The CDR3 has 15 residues. Trimming left V 9 bases short and J 0 bases short, with 14 bases between.